These T cell receptor beta chains were read from a single sample in a study of blood T cell repertoires in COVID-19. This table comes from immunoSEQ multiplex PCR, and its TCRdb copy is limited to in-frame clones, with some not included. The table records around 260,000 clones, 80% to 90% of them present only once. Sequencing was performed on peripheral blood. The receptors stem from a woman aged 45-65 years with acute or convalescent COVID-19. CDR3s include the opening cysteine and the closing phenylalanine or tryptophan. D genes are given only for firm matches. Size is omitted from some rows. Given values are once, few, many or a class for expanded clones.

abundance	d_gene	j_gene	v_gene	CDR3aa	CDR3nt
-	-	TRBJ1-2	TRBV19	CASSSPRQNFNYGYTF	TGTGCCAGTAGCAGCCCTCGACAAAATTTTAACTATGGCTACACCTTC
-	-	TRBJ1-6	TRBV7-2	CASSPDNNSPLHF	TGTGCCAGCAGCCCAGATAATAATTCACCCCTCCACTTT
-	-	TRBJ2-7	TRBV19	CASSSDGSYEQYF	TGTGCCAGTAGTAGTGACGGGTCCTACGAGCAGTACTTC
once	TRBD1	TRBJ2-7	TRBV7-2	CASSLEQGGGPYEQYF	TGTGCCAGCAGCTTGGAACAGGGGGGAGGACCCTACGAGCAGTACTTC
-	TRBD1	TRBJ1-5	TRBV7-2	CASSLGITGVQPQHF	TGTGCCAGCAGCTTAGGTATCACAGGGGTCCAGCCCCAGCATTTT
-	-	TRBJ1-5	TRBV2	CASWAGFGGNQPQHF	TGTGCCAGCTGGGCGGGGTTCGGGGGCAATCAGCCCCAGCATTTT
-	TRBD1	TRBJ1-1	TRBV27	CASHRGGVGTEAFF	TGTGCCAGCCACAGGGGGGGAGTGGGCACTGAAGCTTTCTTT
-	-	TRBJ2-3	TRBV28	CAFLPNERVGTDTQYF	TGTGCTTTCCTCCCCAACGAGAGGGTAGGCACAGATACGCAGTATTTT
-	-	TRBJ2-5	TRBV27	CASSPLARSETQYF	TGTGCCAGCAGTCCTCTAGCACGGTCAGAGACCCAGTACTTC
-	-	TRBJ2-5	TRBV7-2	CASSLSLGETQYF	TGTGCCAGCAGCTTAAGTCTAGGCGAGACCCAGTACTTC
-	TRBD1	TRBJ1-4	TRBV7-2	CASSLAGGDEKLFF	TGTGCCAGCAGCCTCGCAGGGGGAGATGAAAAACTGTTTTTT
-	-	TRBJ2-7	TRBV13	CASSSLDRQAYEQYF	TGTGCCAGCAGCTCACTAGACAGGCAAGCCTACGAGCAGTACTTC
-	-	TRBJ1-1	TRBV20-1	CSAGEGAFF	TGCAGTGCGGGGGAGGGAGCTTTCTTT
-	TRBD2	TRBJ2-5	TRBV19	CASSTGRGAQYF	TGTGCCAGTAGTACGGGGAGGGGCGCCCAGTACTTC
-	-	TRBJ2-7	TRBV5-6	CASSLASDTLSYEQYF	TGTGCCAGCAGCTTGGCTTCGGACACCCTTTCCTACGAGCAGTACTTC
-	TRBD1	TRBJ1-4	TRBV7-9	CASSTGQGAFGREKLFF	TGTGCCAGCAGCACGGGACAGGGGGCGTTTGGTCGTGAAAAACTGTTTTTT
-	-	TRBJ1-2	TRBV15	CATSKISGTYGYTF	TGTGCCACCAGCAAAATCTCAGGTACCTATGGCTACACCTTC
-	TRBD1	TRBJ1-5	TRBV19	CASSMGQGDGQPQHF	TGTGCCAGTAGTATGGGACAGGGGGACGGGCAGCCCCAGCATTTT
few	TRBD1	TRBJ2-2	TRBV11-2	CASSLGPGGVSGELFF	TGTGCCAGCAGCTTAGGTCCAGGGGGTGTGTCCGGGGAGCTGTTTTTT
few	TRBD1	TRBJ1-4	TRBV19	CASSMWQGAANEKLFF	TGTGCCAGTAGTATGTGGCAGGGGGCGGCTAATGAAAAACTGTTTTTT
-	-	TRBJ1-2	TRBV6-1	CASSEYRISGYTF	TGTGCCAGCAGTGAGTACCGTATTAGCGGCTACACCTTC
-	TRBD1	TRBJ1-1	TRBV28	CASSFRDRRNEAFF	TGTGCCAGCAGTTTCCGGGACAGGCGTAATGAAGCTTTCTTT
-	TRBD1	TRBJ2-3	TRBV11-2	CASSSLGTGPSDTQYF	TGTGCCAGCAGCTCACTCGGGACAGGGCCCTCAGATACGCAGTATTTT
-	TRBD2	TRBJ2-7	TRBV29-1	CSVARLADSYEQYF	TGCAGCGTTGCGCGACTAGCGGACTCCTACGAGCAGTACTTC
-	TRBD1	TRBJ2-5	TRBV4-1	CASSQAGTGFVETQYF	TGCGCCAGCAGCCAAGCTGGGACAGGTTTCGTGGAGACCCAGTACTTC
-	TRBD1	TRBJ1-2	TRBV5-1	CASSLGGYGYTF	TGCGCCAGCAGCTTAGGGGGCTACGGCTACACCTTC
-	-	TRBJ1-2	TRBV7-2	CASSLVGGNYGYTF	TGTGCCAGCAGCTTAGTTGGGGGGAACTATGGCTACACCTTC
-	-	TRBJ2-7	TRBV12-3/TRBV12-4	CASSLLYEQYF	TGTGCCAGCAGCCTTCTCTACGAGCAGTACTTC
-	TRBD2	TRBJ2-5	TRBV24-1	CATSDRAGGPRETQYF	TGTGCCACCAGTGATAGAGCGGGAGGGCCTCGGGAGACCCAGTACTTC
few	-	TRBJ1-5	TRBV9	CASSVERGGKAPRQPQHF	TGTGCCAGCAGCGTAGAAAGGGGTGGTAAGGCCCCGCGACAGCCCCAGCATTTT
-	-	TRBJ1-5	TRBV2	CASSERTRGTTQPQHF	TGTGCCAGCAGTGAAAGAACCAGGGGTACTACTCAGCCCCAGCATTTT
-	TRBD2	TRBJ2-1	TRBV9	CASRTGLAGSFNNEQFF	TGTGCCAGCAGGACGGGACTAGCGGGAAGTTTCAACAATGAGCAGTTCTTC
-	-	TRBJ1-2	TRBV7-3	CASSEGRGGYTF	TGTGCCAGCAGCGAGGGGCGGGGTGGCTACACCTTC
-	-	TRBJ2-7	TRBV20-1	CSAPDSYEQYF	TGCAGTGCTCCGGACTCTTACGAGCAGTACTTC
-	TRBD1	TRBJ1-5	TRBV28	CASRQGDQPQHF	TGTGCCAGCCGACAGGGGGATCAGCCCCAGCATTTT
-	-	TRBJ1-4	TRBV9	CASSKAGSDGEKLFF	TGTGCCAGCAGCAAAGCAGGGTCGGATGGTGAAAAACTGTTTTTT
-	-	TRBJ1-5	TRBV18	CASSPSYGGEPQHF	TGTGCCAGCTCACCATCCTACGGAGGGGAGCCCCAGCATTTT
-	-	TRBJ1-3	TRBV6-1	CASSPGGSIYF	TGTGCCAGCAGTCCGGGGGGGAGCATATATTTT
few	TRBD2	TRBJ2-7	TRBV7-3	CASSLRLAGSYEQYF	TGTGCCAGCAGCTTAAGACTAGCGGGCTCCTACGAGCAGTACTTC
once	-	TRBJ2-1	TRBV11-3	CASSLDVTTSYNEQFF	TGTGCCAGCAGCTTAGATGTGACAACCTCCTACAATGAGCAGTTCTTC
-	TRBD2	TRBJ2-3	TRBV9	CASSVGPGLAYTDTQYF	TGTGCCAGCAGCGTAGGCCCCGGACTAGCTTACACAGATACGCAGTATTTT
-	-	TRBJ1-2	TRBV2	CASRFGQNYGYTF	TGTGCCAGCAGGTTCGGACAGAACTATGGCTACACCTTC
once	-	TRBJ2-1	TRBV5-5	CASSSDSSYNEQFF	TGTGCCAGCAGCTCCGACAGTTCCTACAATGAGCAGTTCTTC
once	TRBD2	TRBJ2-1	TRBV6-4	CASSDSASGSSYNEQFF	TGTGCCAGCAGTGACTCTGCTAGCGGCAGCTCCTACAATGAGCAGTTCTTC
-	-	TRBJ1-3	TRBV1	CTSSPGSYSSGNTIYF	TGCACCAGCAGCCCAGGGTCCTACAGCTCTGGAAACACCATATATTTT
-	TRBD1	TRBJ1-2	TRBV28	CASSSKPGTAVYGYTF	TGTGCCAGCAGTTCAAAGCCCGGGACAGCCGTCTATGGCTACACCTTC